The sample holds a few counts of the clone carrying this T cell receptor beta chain. Its antigen remains unknown. This sample is part of a study of T cells after yellow fever vaccination. Broader study findings: Weaker, the secondary response peaked sooner, at day 5 versus 15. It was a small share of clonotypes that appeared in both CD4 and CD8 compartments. Within FACS-sorted repertoires, abundant clonotypes contaminating from the bulk population could be present.

Template-switching 5'RACE yielded the TCR cDNA; a universal primer site and UMIs were added in the process. TCRdb processed the 5' RACE reads anew with MiXCR; each CDR3 protein has one entry. The sample lists 310,000 or so distinct CDR3 sequences, around 6.8% seen once, with roughly a sixth in the top ten. CDR1 and CDR2 from the germline V gene are LGHNT and FRNRAP. The CDR3 totals 11 residues. The chain carries TRBV12-5 and TRBJ2-7; TRBD1 or TRBD2 may be the D gene (5 bases each). The clonotype comes from a man younger than 30 who received the YFV17D yellow fever vaccine. The material was PBMCs, obtained around 45 days after the first yellow fever vaccination. CDR3 protein: CASGLGACGGV. The CDR3 DNA sequence: TGTGCTAGTGGTTTGGGTGCCTGTGGGGGCGTC.